The following is a T cell receptor (beta chain) sequence with its context. These data originate in a study of OX40 agonist ivuxolimab in advanced cancers. Study summary: Patients were infused with ivuxolimab every 2 weeks at 0.01 to 10 mg/kg. Partial responses were achieved by three patients, of whom one had hepatocellular carcinoma and two had cutaneous melanoma. Under the entry rules, prior anti-PD-1, anti-PD-L1 or anti-CTLA-4 therapy was allowed, and about 40% had some.

The data were produced by immunoSEQ multiplex PCR, yet TCRdb's version contains in-frame clones alone and is incomplete. The sample has over 20,000 clones; around nine tenths are singletons. The source is an adult with an advanced solid tumor such as melanoma, head and neck, liver or kidney cancer. The input for sequencing was CD4+ or CD8+ T cells sorted from blood, taken in a trial of the OX40 agonist ivuxolimab.

The CDR3 DNA is TGCGCCAGCAGCCAAAACACGGCCACTGAAGCTTTCTTT. It encodes CASSQNTATEAFF. The chain employs TRBV4-1 and TRBJ1-1, with D unclear. Germline-derived CDR1 and CDR2 are MGHRA and YSYEKL. V lost 2 bases and J lost 4, with 8 bases in between. The CDR3 is 13 amino acids.